Sequencing of this T cell receptor beta chain was carried out in a study of blood T cell repertoires in COVID-19. Sequencing was performed with immunoSEQ multiplex PCR; in TCRdb, only in-frame clones are kept and a portion is missing. The sample gives 150,000 to 200,000 clones, roughly nine tenths of which show up once; roughly 3% is in the top ten. This receptor was identified in a man in his 70s with acute or convalescent COVID-19. What was sequenced was peripheral blood.

CDR3 DNA sequence: TGCGCCAGCAGCCAGGGACAGGGGAATGAAAAACTGTTTTTT. Amino acids: CASSQGQGNEKLFF. The gene calls are TRBV5-1 and TRBJ1-4; TRBD1 matches at 10 bases. The V segment lost 4 bases and the J segment 5 bases; nucleotides outside the gene matches: 2. This CDR3 is 14 amino acids long. The germline V gene encodes CDR1 SGHRS and CDR2 YFSETQ.